The rows below give T cell receptor beta chains drawn from one sample of a study of cytomegalovirus exposure and HLA in healthy donors. Method: immunoSEQ multiplex PCR; TCRdb's copy keeps in-frame clones and lacks some. The sample lists under 150,000 clones, 60% to 80% seen once, with roughly 3% in the top ten. Material: PBMCs. These receptor sequences come from a woman aged 55-69 years in good health and CMV-seropositive. Each CDR3 is given with its conserved first and last residue. D genes are given only for firm matches. Clone size is not always given. Where it is, it says once, few, many or a class for expanded clones.

d_gene	v_gene	j_gene	abundance	CDR3aa	CDR3nt
TRBD2	TRBV11-2	TRBJ2-7	few	CASSPSDAGGGYEQYF	TGTGCCAGCAGCCCTTCTGACGCGGGGGGGGGCTACGAGCAGTACTTC
-	TRBV16	TRBJ2-2	-	CASSQLDSSNTGELFF	TGTGCCAGCAGCCAATTAGACTCTTCGAACACCGGGGAGCTGTTTTTT
TRBD1	TRBV19	TRBJ1-1	-	CASSIWTGATRNTEAFF	TGTGCCAGTAGTATCTGGACAGGGGCCACCAGGAACACTGAAGCTTTCTTT
TRBD1	TRBV18	TRBJ1-2	few	CASSPRQGLEGYTF	TGTGCCAGCTCACCTAGACAGGGCCTGGAGGGCTACACCTTC
-	TRBV27	TRBJ2-4	-	CASSTGTDKNIQYF	TGTGCCAGCAGTACTGGTACAGACAAAAACATTCAGTACTTC
TRBD1	TRBV16	TRBJ2-7	-	CASSQLTGTAYEQYF	TGTGCCAGCAGCCAATTAACCGGGACAGCCTACGAGCAGTACTTC
-	TRBV5-1	TRBJ1-3	-	CASSLAGVRRGNTIYF	TGCGCCAGCAGCTTGGCCGGGGTTCGTCGCGGAAACACCATATATTTT
TRBD1	TRBV18	TRBJ2-2	-	CASSFGQVNTGELFF	TGTGCCAGCTCCTTCGGACAGGTGAACACCGGGGAGCTGTTTTTT
TRBD2	TRBV10-3	TRBJ2-2	-	CAIRSGGMDGELFF	TGTGCCATCAGATCCGGGGGGATGGACGGGGAGCTGTTTTTT
TRBD1	TRBV7-8	TRBJ1-1	-	CASKLRMDTGQDTEAFF	TGTGCCAGCAAGCTTAGAATGGATACGGGACAGGACACTGAAGCTTTCTTT
TRBD1	TRBV4-2	TRBJ1-1	-	CASSSWMAGGNTEAFF	TGTGCCAGCAGCTCGTGGATGGCAGGGGGGAACACTGAAGCTTTCTTT
-	TRBV7-9	TRBJ1-1	-	CSSSHRHEAFF	TGTTCCAGCAGCCACCGACATGAAGCTTTCTTT
-	TRBV5-1	TRBJ2-5	-	CASSWGETQYF	TGCGCCAGCAGCTGGGGCGAGACCCAGTACTTC
-	TRBV7-9	TRBJ2-5	-	CASSVSDSQETQYF	TGTGCCAGCAGCGTCTCGGACAGCCAAGAGACCCAGTACTTC
TRBD1	TRBV7-8	TRBJ1-4	-	CASSYSGTGEEKLFF	TGTGCCAGCAGCTACTCCGGGACAGGGGAGGAAAAACTGTTTTTT
-	TRBV5-1	TRBJ2-5	few	CASSFVGRGGSQETQYF	TGCGCCAGCAGCTTTGTAGGGCGTGGGGGGAGCCAAGAGACCCAGTACTTC
-	TRBV11-1	TRBJ2-5	-	CASSATSQETQYF	TGTGCCAGCAGCGCCACAAGCCAAGAGACCCAGTACTTC
-	TRBV10-1	TRBJ1-1	-	CASSDTSTEAFF	TGCGCCAGCAGTGACACGAGCACTGAAGCTTTCTTT
TRBD1	TRBV6-1	TRBJ1-6	few	CASSANAGTGGNSPLHF	TGTGCCAGCAGTGCGAACGCCGGGACAGGGGGAAATTCACCCCTCCACTTT
TRBD1	TRBV2	TRBJ2-2	-	CASDRVTGELFF	TGTGCCAGCGACAGGGTTACCGGGGAGCTGTTTTTT
TRBD1	TRBV10-3	TRBJ1-1	-	CAIRVQGAATEAFF	TGTGCCATCAGAGTACAGGGGGCGGCCACTGAAGCTTTCTTT
-	TRBV5-1	TRBJ1-4	-	CASRVGRGEKLFF	TGCGCCAGCAGGGTAGGGAGAGGTGAAAAACTGTTTTTT
TRBD1	TRBV2	TRBJ2-7	-	CASTPGQGYEQYF	TGTGCCAGCACCCCGGGACAGGGGTACGAGCAGTACTTC
-	TRBV2	TRBJ2-6	-	CASIGVRVSSGANVLTF	TGTGCCAGCATCGGAGTCAGGGTTAGCTCTGGGGCCAACGTCCTGACTTTC
TRBD2	TRBV19	TRBJ2-1	-	CASRPGGWDEQFF	TGTGCCAGTAGGCCCGGGGGGTGGGATGAGCAGTTCTTC
-	TRBV9	TRBJ1-5	-	CASSPFSNQPQHF	TGTGCCAGCAGCCCTTTTAGCAATCAGCCCCAGCATTTT